This is a list of T cell receptor beta chains from one sample in a study of T cells of healthy individuals. TCRdb independently ran MiXCR on the 5' RACE reads; one entry per CDR3 protein. The table includes approximately 50,000 distinct CDR3 sequences, under 15% detected once. These receptor sequences come from a human donor in good health. Both conserved end residues are part of each CDR3. D genes are given only for firm matches. Clone size appears in some rows only: once, few, many, or a class for an expanded clone.

clone size: many
J gene: TRBJ1-1
D gene: NA
V gene: TRBV30
CDR3 DNA: TGTGCCTGGAGTGAGGGAGCTCACACTGAAGCTTTCTTT
CDR3 protein: CAWSEGAHTEAFF

clone size: many
J gene: TRBJ1-2
D gene: NA
V gene: TRBV5-4
CDR3 DNA: TGTGCCAGCAGCTTGAGATTGTCCGCAGGGGAGGGCTACACCTTC
CDR3 protein: CASSLRLSAGEGYTF

clone size: NA
J gene: TRBJ2-3
D gene: TRBD2
V gene: TRBV27
CDR3 DNA: TGTGCCAGCAGGGGGTGGGGACTAGCTGGTCGAGCAGATACGCAGTATTTT
CDR3 protein: CASRGWGLAGRADTQYF

clone size: NA
J gene: TRBJ1-1
D gene: NA
V gene: TRBV30
CDR3 DNA: TGTGCCTGGGGCCGAGGGGGTAACACTGAAGCTTTCTTT
CDR3 protein: CAWGRGGNTEAFF

clone size: few
J gene: TRBJ1-5
D gene: NA
V gene: TRBV2
CDR3 DNA: TGTGCCAGCAGCCGACAGGATAGCAATCAGCCCCAGCATTTT
CDR3 protein: CASSRQDSNQPQHF

clone size: NA
J gene: TRBJ1-1
D gene: NA
V gene: TRBV7-2
CDR3 DNA: TGTGCCAGCAGCTTATTTCGGACGAACACTGAAGCTTTCTTT
CDR3 protein: CASSLFRTNTEAFF

clone size: NA
J gene: TRBJ2-5
D gene: TRBD2
V gene: TRBV12-3/TRBV12-4
CDR3 DNA: TGTGCCAGCAGCTCACTAGCGGGAGGGCCAGAGACCCAGTACTTC
CDR3 protein: CASSSLAGGPETQYF

clone size: NA
J gene: TRBJ2-7
D gene: NA
V gene: TRBV12-5
CDR3 DNA: TGTGCTAGTGGTTTGGGTGCCTACGAGCAGTACTTC
CDR3 protein: CASGLGAYEQYF

clone size: NA
J gene: TRBJ1-3
D gene: TRBD1
V gene: TRBV3-1
CDR3 DNA: TGTGCCAGCAGCCGCAGGGGGTCCCGCTCTGGAAACACCATATATTTT
CDR3 protein: CASSRRGSRSGNTIYF

clone size: NA
J gene: TRBJ2-7
D gene: NA
V gene: TRBV20-1
CDR3 DNA: TGCAGTGCCCAGGACCGCTACGAGCAGTACTTC
CDR3 protein: CSAQDRYEQYF

clone size: once
J gene: TRBJ1-4
D gene: NA
V gene: TRBV12-3/TRBV12-4
CDR3 DNA: TGTGCCAGCAGTTTCACGGCGGCTGAAAAACTGTTTTTT
CDR3 protein: CASSFTAAEKLFF

clone size: NA
J gene: TRBJ2-3
D gene: NA
V gene: TRBV12-3/TRBV12-4
CDR3 DNA: TGTGCCGGCCGGGGGGCGGGGGATACGCAGTATTTT
CDR3 protein: CAGRGAGDTQYF

clone size: once
J gene: TRBJ2-5
D gene: NA
V gene: TRBV7-2
CDR3 DNA: TGTGCCAGCAGCTCGACAGGAGGCATTGAGACCCAGTACTTC
CDR3 protein: CASSSTGGIETQYF

clone size: many
J gene: TRBJ1-5
D gene: NA
V gene: TRBV12-3/TRBV12-4
CDR3 DNA: TGTGCCAGCAGTTTATTTGGGGAGAATCAGCCCCAGCATTTT
CDR3 protein: CASSLFGENQPQHF

clone size: many
J gene: TRBJ2-5
D gene: NA
V gene: TRBV7-7
CDR3 DNA: TGTGCCAGCAGTAAAGGACTGGCACAAGAGACCCAGTACTTC
CDR3 protein: CASSKGLAQETQYF

clone size: few
J gene: TRBJ2-7
D gene: TRBD2
V gene: TRBV20-1
CDR3 DNA: TGCAGTGCCAGACCGCCGGGACTAGCATCCGAGCAGTACTTC
CDR3 protein: CSARPPGLASEQYF

clone size: NA
J gene: TRBJ1-2
D gene: NA
V gene: TRBV12-3/TRBV12-4
CDR3 DNA: TGTGCCAGCAGCCCCGGGACCTCGGGCTATGGCTACACCTTC
CDR3 protein: CASSPGTSGYGYTF

clone size: NA
J gene: TRBJ2-7
D gene: NA
V gene: TRBV12-3/TRBV12-4
CDR3 DNA: TGTGCCAGCAGGGACTACTACGAGCAGTACTTC
CDR3 protein: CASRDYYEQYF

clone size: many
J gene: TRBJ2-7
D gene: TRBD1
V gene: TRBV12-3/TRBV12-4
CDR3 DNA: TGTGCCAGCAGCCTGACAGGGGCGAGCGAGCAGTACTTC
CDR3 protein: CASSLTGASEQYF

clone size: many
J gene: TRBJ2-4
D gene: TRBD2
V gene: TRBV7-2
CDR3 DNA: TGTGCCAGCAGCTTCGGACTAGCGGGAGTACGGACCAAAAACATTCAGTACTTC
CDR3 protein: CASSFGLAGVRTKNIQYF

clone size: many
J gene: TRBJ2-5
D gene: TRBD2
V gene: TRBV4-2
CDR3 DNA: TGTGCCAGCAGCCAAGATGGCTACGGGACTACTAGCGGTTTAGAGACCCAGTACTTC
CDR3 protein: CASSQDGYGTTSGLETQYF

clone size: NA
J gene: TRBJ2-1
D gene: NA
V gene: TRBV9
CDR3 DNA: TGTGCCAGCAGCGTAGACAATCCGGGGGGCGATGAGCAGTTCTTC
CDR3 protein: CASSVDNPGGDEQFF

clone size: many
J gene: TRBJ2-5
D gene: TRBD2
V gene: TRBV19
CDR3 DNA: TGTGCCAGTAGTATTACATCGGCGGGAGCTGACCAAGAGACCCAGTACTTC
CDR3 protein: CASSITSAGADQETQYF

clone size: many
J gene: TRBJ2-5
D gene: NA
V gene: TRBV20-1
CDR3 DNA: TGCAGTGCTAGCTCCGGAGGAGCGGAGACCCAGTACTTC
CDR3 protein: CSASSGGAETQYF

clone size: few
J gene: TRBJ1-6
D gene: NA
V gene: TRBV30
CDR3 DNA: TGTGCCTGGAGTAGCACCCGGTATAATTCACCCCTCCACTTT
CDR3 protein: CAWSSTRYNSPLHF

clone size: few
J gene: TRBJ1-5
D gene: TRBD1
V gene: TRBV12-5
CDR3 DNA: TGTGCTAGTGGTTTGGGACAGGGGTATAGCAATCAGCCCCAGCATTTT
CDR3 protein: CASGLGQGYSNQPQHF

clone size: medium-sized
J gene: TRBJ2-2
D gene: TRBD1
V gene: TRBV7-3
CDR3 DNA: TGTGCCAGCAGCTTAGGCGGGACAGGTCCTACCGGGGAGCTGTTTTTT
CDR3 protein: CASSLGGTGPTGELFF

clone size: NA
J gene: TRBJ2-2
D gene: NA
V gene: TRBV6-2/TRBV6-3
CDR3 DNA: TGTGCCAGCAGAGGGGGGCCGAACACCGGGGAGCTGTTTTTT
CDR3 protein: CASRGGPNTGELFF

clone size: many
J gene: TRBJ2-7
D gene: NA
V gene: TRBV6-5
CDR3 DNA: TGTGCCAGCAGGGGAGGAGATTCAGAAATCTACGAGCAGTACTTC
CDR3 protein: CASRGGDSEIYEQYF

clone size: NA
J gene: TRBJ2-2
D gene: TRBD1
V gene: TRBV5-6
CDR3 DNA: TGTGCCAGCAGCCCGGGACAGGGTTGGACCGGGGAGCTGTTTTTT
CDR3 protein: CASSPGQGWTGELFF

clone size: few
J gene: TRBJ2-7
D gene: TRBD2
V gene: TRBV24-1
CDR3 DNA: TGTGCCACCAGTGATTCGTCCGGGACTAGTCCCTACGAGCAGTACTTC
CDR3 protein: CATSDSSGTSPYEQYF

clone size: NA
J gene: TRBJ2-3
D gene: NA
V gene: TRBV11-2
CDR3 DNA: TGTGCCAGCAGCTTAGTAGGGCCTAGTCGGTTCACAGATACGCAGTATTTT
CDR3 protein: CASSLVGPSRFTDTQYF